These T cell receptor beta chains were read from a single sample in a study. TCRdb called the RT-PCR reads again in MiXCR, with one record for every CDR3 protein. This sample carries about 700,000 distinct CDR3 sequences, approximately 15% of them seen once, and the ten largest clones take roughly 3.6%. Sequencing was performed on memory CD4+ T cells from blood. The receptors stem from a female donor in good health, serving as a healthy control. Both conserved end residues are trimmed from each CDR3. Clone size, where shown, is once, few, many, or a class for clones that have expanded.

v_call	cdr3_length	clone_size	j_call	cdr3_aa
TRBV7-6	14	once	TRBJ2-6	ASSLAFRAGANVLT
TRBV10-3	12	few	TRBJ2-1	AIRNRVGYNEQF
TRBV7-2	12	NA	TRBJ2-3	ASRKGGGTDTQY
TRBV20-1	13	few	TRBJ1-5	SARDSSYSNQPQH
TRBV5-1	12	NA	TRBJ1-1	ASSSSGGVTEAF
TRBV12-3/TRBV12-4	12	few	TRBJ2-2	ATKLQGDTGELF
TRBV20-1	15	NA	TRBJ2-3	SASPSGGKTITDTQY
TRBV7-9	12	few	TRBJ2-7	ASSPGTGINEQY
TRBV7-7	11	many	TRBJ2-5	ASSVSGVETQY
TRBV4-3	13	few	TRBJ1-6	ASSQGGTGSSPLH
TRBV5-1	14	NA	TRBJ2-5	ASSLGSGTGQETKY
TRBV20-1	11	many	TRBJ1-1	SARGGMNTEAF
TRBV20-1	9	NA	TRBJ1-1	SPARPTEAF
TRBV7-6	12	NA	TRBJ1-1	ASLPGSSNTEAF
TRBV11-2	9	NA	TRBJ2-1	ASSLGAVQF
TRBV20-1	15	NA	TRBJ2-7	SASAPGRGHSSYEQY
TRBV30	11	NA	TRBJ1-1	AWSTAGDTEAF
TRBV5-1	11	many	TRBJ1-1	ASSLDPNTEAF
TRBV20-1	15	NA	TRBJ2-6	SASLRTGGTGANVLT
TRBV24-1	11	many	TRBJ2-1	ATSAWEQGEQF
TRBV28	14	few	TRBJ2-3	ASSPSGRGLTDTQY
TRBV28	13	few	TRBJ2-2	ASRSPQGTSGELF
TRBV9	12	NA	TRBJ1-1	ASSALDGHTEAF
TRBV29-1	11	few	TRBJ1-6	SVEVDNNSPLH
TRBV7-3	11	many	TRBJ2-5	ASSLEGPGTQY
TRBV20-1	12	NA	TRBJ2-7	SADDSNRDYEQY
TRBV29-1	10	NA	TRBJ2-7	SVVRGGYEQY
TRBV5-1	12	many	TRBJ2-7	ASSLVGDEYEQY
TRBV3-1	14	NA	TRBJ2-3	ASSQFSGGAGDTQY
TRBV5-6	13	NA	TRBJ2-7	ASRHAGQSSYEQY
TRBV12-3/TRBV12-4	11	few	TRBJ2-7	ASSPSGPLEQY
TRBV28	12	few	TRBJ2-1	ASRGGEWGNEQF